These 11 T cell receptor beta chains share one sample of origin, sequenced in a study of identical twins' blood T cells. In TCRdb, the 5' RACE reads were re-called with MiXCR into one record per CDR3 protein. The table has 350,000 to 450,000 distinct CDR3 sequences, approximately 30% seen once; the top ten hold around 5.6%. Specimen: PBMCs. These receptor sequences come from a woman aged 18 to 50 in good health.

This clonotype was seen at least ten times. The rearrangement links TRBV20-1 to TRBJ1-4; a possible D gene is TRBD1 (5 bases). The CDR3 sequence is 15 residues long. With 1 base removed from V and 6 bases from J, the gap between germline ends came to 15 bases. In germline, CDR1 is DFQATT, CDR2 SNEGSKA (reference sequence). The CDR3 reads CSARGAGGTHEKLFF. The DNA for the CDR3 is TGCAGTGCTAGAGGGGCGGGAGGGACCCATGAAAAACTGTTTTTT.

The table lists this clonotype with many counts. The gene calls are TRBV11-2 and TRBJ1-1, with D hard to call. Looked up from germline, CDR1 is SGHAT and CDR2 is FQNNGV. The V end lost 2 bases, the J end lost 6 bases, and 4 bases lay between the germline ends. This CDR3 is 11 amino acids long. Here the CDR3 reads CASSLSAEAFF. The CDR3, as DNA: TGTGCCAGCAGCTTATCGGCTGAAGCTTTCTTT.

V usage is TRBV29-1 and J usage is TRBJ2-1; D gene ambiguous. CDR1 is SQVTM, CDR2 ANQGSEA, per germline. V was shortened by 2 bases and J by 2 bases, with 10 bases between the two germline ends. The CDR3 has 14 residues. The CDR3 DNA is TGCAGCGTTGAACGTCGTCGGACCTACAATGAGCAGTTCTTC. It specifies CSVERRRTYNEQFF.

This clonotype came up a few times. The genes are TRBV10-3 and TRBJ1-2, with D perhaps TRBD1 (6 bases). The CDR3 covers 19 residues. The V gene's germline CDR1 is ENHRY and CDR2 SYGVKD. Trimming cost V 0 bases and J 4 bases, with 24 bases left between them. CDR3 protein: CAISESKGGTNHPIYGYTF. The CDR3 coding sequence is TGTGCCATCAGTGAGTCGAAAGGAGGGACAAACCACCCTATCTATGGCTACACCTTC.

This sequence joins TRBV10-3 and TRBJ1-5; D gene ambiguous. The CDR3 is made up of 13 amino acids. Germline V lookup: CDR1 ENHRY, CDR2 SYGVKD. V was pared by 6 bases and J by 0 bases, with 6 bases between. This chain's CDR3 is CAIRGYSNQPQHF. The DNA of the CDR3 is TGTGCCATCAGGGGGTATAGCAATCAGCCCCAGCATTTT.

J is TRBJ1-6 and V is TRBV7-9; 9 bases fit TRBD1. With 4 bases clipped from V and 10 bases from J, the junction kept 14 bases outside the gene matches. The V gene's germline CDR1 is SEHNR and CDR2 FQNEAQ (reference sequence). The CDR3 loop spans 17 amino acids. The chain's CDR3 is CASSSVPGQGLGSPLHF. The CDR3 region has the DNA TGTGCCAGCAGCTCCGTCCCGGGACAGGGTTTGGGGTCACCCCTCCACTTT.

The V and J genes are TRBV18 and TRBJ2-1; D remains ambiguous. V was cut by 3 bases and J by 6 bases, with 9 bases left in between. The length of the CDR3 is 13 residues. Germline CDR1 reads KGHSH; CDR2 reads LQKENI. The CDR3 reads CASSPLSLNEQFF. CDR3 nucleotides: TGTGCCAGCTCACCCCTGTCGCTCAATGAGCAGTTCTTC.

The chain is built from TRBV30 and TRBJ1-1; D perhaps matches TRBD1 (6 bases). The ends were cut back, 3 bases at V and 1 base at J, with 15 bases in the middle. The CDR3 loop spans 15 amino acids. Germline CDR1 GTSNPN, CDR2 SVGIG (reference sequence). The CDR3 region is CAWSQWDNPNTEAFF. The CDR3 bases are TGTGCCTGGAGCCAATGGGACAACCCGAACACTGAAGCTTTCTTT.

This clonotype was detected only a few times. Sequence at one end of the junction differs from germline and may be a read error. The J gene is TRBJ1-1, the V gene TRBV12-5; D unresolved. Germline loops: CDR1 LGHNT, CDR2 FRNRAP. The CDR3 covers 11 residues. The chain's CDR3 is CASGFNTESFF. CDR3 nucleotides: TGTGCTAGTGGTTTCAACACTGAATCTTTCTTT.

The V gene is TRBV7-9, the J gene TRBJ2-2, with a tentative D call TRBD1 (6 bases). CDR3 size: 12 residues. The ends were cut back, 5 bases at V and 9 bases at J, with 10 bases in the middle. The germline gives CDR1 SEHNR, CDR2 FQNEAQ (reference sequence). DNA for the CDR3: TGTGCCAGCAGCGTACAGGGTTGGGAGCTGTTTTTT. Translated: CASSVQGWELFF. Looking up the rest from reference TRBV7-9 and TRBJ2-2 gives the full variable domain: DTGVSQNPRHKITKRGQNVTFRCDPISEHNRLYWYRQTLGQGPEFLTYFQNEAQLEKSRLLSDRFSAERPKGSFSTLEIQRTEQGDSAMYLCASSVQGWELFFGEGSRLTVL.

This chain connects TRBV7-9 to TRBJ2-3; TRBD1 might be the D (6 bases). Germline V lookup: CDR1 SEHNR, CDR2 FQNEAQ (reference sequence). This CDR3 spans 17 amino acids. Deletions cut 5 bases from V and 4 bases from J, with 22 bases between. The CDR3 protein is CASSNHQRQVVADTQYF. CDR3 in DNA: TGTGCCAGCAGCAACCACCAAAGACAGGTAGTCGCAGATACGCAGTATTTT.